Reported below is one T cell receptor beta chain. Its antigen is unknown. These data originate in a study of blood T cells in healthy people across ages. Study findings and constraints: A roughly linear fall in TCR beta diversity per million T cells was seen with increasing age.

Per germline, CDR1 ENHRY and CDR2 SYGVKD. Trimming cost V 2 bases and J 5 bases, with 9 bases left between them. The length of the CDR3 is 13 residues. Sample-barcoded 5' priming and a J-beta primer mix drove a second PCR of roughly 6 to 12 cycles. A single record per CDR3 protein comes from TCRdb applying MiXCR to the 5' RACE reads. Of about a million distinct CDR3 sequences in the sample, approximately 49% were seen once. This receptor was identified in a man aged 25 to 40 in good health. Sequenced: blood. V is TRBV10-3 and J is TRBJ1-1, with D possibly TRBD1 on 5 matching bases. The CDR3 loop is CAISEGARTEAFF. CDR3 DNA: TGTGCCATCAGTGAGGGGGCTCGAACTGAAGCTTTCTTT.